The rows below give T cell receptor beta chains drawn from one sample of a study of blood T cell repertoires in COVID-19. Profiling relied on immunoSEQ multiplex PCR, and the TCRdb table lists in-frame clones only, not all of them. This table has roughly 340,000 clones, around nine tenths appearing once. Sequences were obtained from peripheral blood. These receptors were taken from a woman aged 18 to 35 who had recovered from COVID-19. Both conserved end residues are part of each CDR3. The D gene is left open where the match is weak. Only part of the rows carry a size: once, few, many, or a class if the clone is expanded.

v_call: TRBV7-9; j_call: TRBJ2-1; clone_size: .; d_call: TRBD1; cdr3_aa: CASSLFQGAGKGEQFF; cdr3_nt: TGTGCCAGCAGCTTATTCCAGGGGGCGGGGAAGGGTGAGCAGTTCTTC
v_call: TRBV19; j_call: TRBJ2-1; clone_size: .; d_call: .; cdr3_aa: CASSRFPKRQNNEQFF; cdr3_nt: TGTGCCAGTAGTAGGTTTCCCAAGCGGCAGAACAATGAGCAGTTCTTC
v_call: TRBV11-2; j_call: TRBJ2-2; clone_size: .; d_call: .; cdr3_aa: CASSLSTGRNTGELFF; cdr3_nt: TGTGCCAGCAGCTTATCTACAGGACGAAACACCGGGGAGCTGTTTTTT
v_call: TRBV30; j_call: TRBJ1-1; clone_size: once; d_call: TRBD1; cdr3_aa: CAWRQGQTEAFF; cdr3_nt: TGTGCCTGGAGACAGGGGCAGACTGAAGCTTTCTTT
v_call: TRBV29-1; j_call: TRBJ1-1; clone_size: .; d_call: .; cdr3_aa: CSATSGSNTEAFF; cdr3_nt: TGCAGCGCCACCAGTGGTTCGAACACTGAAGCTTTCTTT
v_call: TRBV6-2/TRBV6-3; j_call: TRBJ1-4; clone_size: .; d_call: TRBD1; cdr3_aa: CASSPEWRGLQKLFF; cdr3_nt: TGTGCCAGCAGCCCGGAGTGGAGGGGGCTCCAAAAACTGTTTTTT
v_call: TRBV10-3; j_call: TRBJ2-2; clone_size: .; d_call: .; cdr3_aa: CAISEVPRETGELFF; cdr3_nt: TGTGCCATCAGTGAAGTACCCAGGGAAACCGGGGAGCTGTTTTTT
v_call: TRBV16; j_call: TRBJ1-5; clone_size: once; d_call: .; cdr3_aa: CASLGHLNQPQHF; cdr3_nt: TGTGCCAGCCTGGGACACCTCAATCAGCCCCAGCATTTT
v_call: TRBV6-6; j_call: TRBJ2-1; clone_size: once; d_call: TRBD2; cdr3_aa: CASSYEGTSRVNEQFF; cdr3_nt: TGTGCCAGCAGTTACGAGGGGACTAGCCGGGTGAATGAGCAGTTCTTC
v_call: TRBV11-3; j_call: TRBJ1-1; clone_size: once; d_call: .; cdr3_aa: CASSSFFQGNTEAFF; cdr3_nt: TGTGCCAGCAGCAGCTTCTTCCAGGGGAACACTGAAGCTTTCTTT
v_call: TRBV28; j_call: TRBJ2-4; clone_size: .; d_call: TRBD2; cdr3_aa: CASSLGTSGHPILAKNIQYF; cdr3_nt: TGTGCCAGCAGTTTGGGGACTAGCGGACATCCCATACTAGCCAAAAACATTCAGTACTTC
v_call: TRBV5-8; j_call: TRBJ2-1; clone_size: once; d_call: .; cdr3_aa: CASSLGTVYNEQFF; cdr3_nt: TGTGCCAGCAGCTTGGGAACGGTGTACAATGAGCAGTTCTTC
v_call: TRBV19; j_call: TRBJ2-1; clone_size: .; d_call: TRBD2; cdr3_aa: CASSIKLAGVGNEQFF; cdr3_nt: TGTGCCAGTAGTATTAAGCTAGCGGGAGTGGGCAATGAGCAGTTCTTC
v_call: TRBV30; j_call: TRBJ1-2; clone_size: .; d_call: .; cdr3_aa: CAWSVPPKGNYGYTF; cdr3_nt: TGTGCCTGGAGTGTACCCCCTAAGGGGAACTATGGCTACACCTTC
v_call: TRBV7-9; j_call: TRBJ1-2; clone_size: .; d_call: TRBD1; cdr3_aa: CASSRAGTGYGYTF; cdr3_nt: TGTGCCAGCAGTCGCGCCGGGACAGGATATGGCTACACCTTC
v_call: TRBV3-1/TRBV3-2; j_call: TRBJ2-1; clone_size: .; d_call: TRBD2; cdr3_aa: CASSQDSAGPYNEQFF; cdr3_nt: TGTGCCAGCAGCCAAGATTCAGCGGGACCCTACAATGAGCAGTTCTTC